This TCR beta chain was observed in a study of human T cells and chemical hapten exposure. Study as a whole: How much TCR each sample yielded varied, mostly because pooled library volumes differed slightly. General study points: No alteration of TCRs above 1 in 1000 frequency was seen with DPC sensitization.

During construction of the library, unique molecular identifiers were attached to individual cDNA molecules for quantitative, reproducible TCR counting. As processed by the authors: A per-sample median of about 95,000 TCRs was observed, with counts ranging from roughly 23,224 to 700,000. TCRdb re-called the 5' RACE reads through MiXCR, storing one row per CDR3 protein. The V and J calls shown here were made by TCRdb, not taken from the authors' results. The table records about 140,000 distinct CDR3 sequences, 4.1% of them present only once. This clonotype was seen many times. Antigen specificity is unknown. Germline assignment: CDR1 PRHDT and CDR2 FYEKMQ (reference sequence). CDR3 length: 14 residues. V shed 6 bases and J shed 5 bases, with 14 bases lying between them. Total RNA came from unfractionated whole blood.

This chain links TRBV13 with TRBJ2-1, with no clear D. This TCR came from a female donor in good health. The CDR3 coding sequence is TGTGCCAGCAGTCTATATGCAGTCGACAATGAGCAGTTCTTC. Translated: CASSLYAVDNEQFF.